Sequencing of this T cell receptor (beta chain) was carried out in a study of cytomegalovirus exposure and HLA in healthy donors (dated by TCRdb to 2017 to 2019). For the wider study: In an earlier analysis of 587 of the donors, 250 to 350 Gb of sequence data and 90 million to 130 million unique TCR beta sequences from some 170 million T cells were reported. Donor age, sex, ethnicity and CMV serostatus were compiled together with the repertoire data. The T cell repertoires of 550 to 850 subjects were profiled by immunosequencing and related to cytomegalovirus serostatus. Of the approximately 370 genotyped donors, 65% to 90% were placed in the genetic ancestry cluster associated with self-reported Caucasian donors. Typing coverage differed by locus: A, B, C, DRB1 and DQB1 were typed in about 629-640 donors, DQA1 in 522, DPA1 in around 580, and DPB1 in roughly 450. Every discovery cohort repertoire had been produced on one sequencing platform. A later genetic analysis used genome-wide SNP genotypes for about three fifths of the 666 donors, treating that subset as a discovery cohort. An earlier analysis of 587 of the donors applied high-throughput TCR beta sequencing to assess whether each TCR beta V gene segment acted as functional or pseudogenic. To study patterns of TCR occurrence, a later analysis re-analyzed previously published TCR beta repertoires from several hundred donors and added high-resolution HLA genotyping. Along with the 666-subject first cohort, a separate validation cohort of over a hundred different subjects was used. An early release covering roughly 640 HLA-typed donors comprised 250 to 350 gigabases of sequencing data and some 79 million unique TCR sequences. The later analysis used no new phenotypic data to find candidate immune exposures, relying instead on TCR beta sequences and their occurrence across donors. About five DR-DQ haplotypes were handled as single units for association and clustering because linkage in the cohort was strong. To predict cytomegalovirus infection status, the study brought together high-throughput TCR immunosequencing, statistical association of individual TCRs with disease status, and machine learning. The study aimed to test whether cataloging public T cell receptors could reveal signatures of past pathogen exposure. Both class I and class II loci were covered by HLA typing, at four-digit resolution. Across about 380 genotyped donors of the cohort, an average of roughly 250,000 unique TCR beta nucleotide sequences per donor were sequenced, and about a sixth of those sequences were non-productive.

Library preparation employed the immunoSEQ multiplex PCR assay. The multiplex PCR relied on a mix of 60 forward primers for TCR Vbeta segments and 13 reverse primers for TCR Jbeta segments. A multiplex PCR assay on genomic DNA amplified the CDR3 region of rearranged TCR beta genes. Amplified TCR beta libraries were sequenced as 87-base-pair reads on the Illumina HiSeq System. Per the original workflow: A later analysis tallied around 87 million unique TCR beta chains across the 660 or so repertoires, and around 10 million of those chains were shared by two or more donors. To remove PCR and sequencing errors, raw reads were error-corrected and collapsed into unique sequences using a nearest-neighbor algorithm that merged closely related sequences. To assign V, D and J gene segments, CDR3 sequences were aligned to IMGT reference sequences. For a sequence to be retained, at least a six-nucleotide match to both a V gene segment and a J gene segment was required. A rearrangement counted as productive if the CDR3 had no stop codons and remained in frame with V and J, and every other rearrangement counted as non-productive. Following IMGT convention, CDR3 was defined as the stretch from the second conserved V-encoded cysteine to the conserved J-encoded phenylalanine. The earlier analysis of about 610 of the donors excluded any sequence lacking an unambiguous match to a single V gene segment. An earlier analysis of over 450 of the donors classified V segments as functional when productive rearrangements were above 56.7% and as segregating when the standard deviation between donors was above 5%. A statistical classification framework was developed to diagnose cytomegalovirus status using the catalog of TCR beta chain sequences. In a later analysis, TCR nucleotide sequences were compared against IMGT/GENE-DB human TR gene sequences so that V and J genes could be assigned. The TCRdist pipeline was used in a later analysis to assign CDR3 sequences and most-parsimonious VDJ recombination scenarios. In a later analysis, each TCR beta chain was defined by its CDR3 amino acid sequence together with its V-gene family, and reads without a unique V-gene family were excluded. In a later analysis, 450 to 600 highly shared, low-generation-probability nucleotide sequences were removed to address suspected cross-contamination and a sequencing artifact. In a later analysis, a clonal expansion index was calculated for each public chain from normalized within-repertoire ranks of inferred template counts. In a later analysis, generation probabilities were computed using a VDJ recombination model fitted to out-of-frame rearrangements, and the results were checked against IGoR. In a later analysis, TCR-TCR, TCR-HLA and TCR-CMV co-occurrence was scored with hypergeometric tests, and a repertoire-size bias correction was applied to TCR pairs. In a later analysis, false discovery rates were estimated by permuting HLA or CMV assignments 20 times. A later analysis grouped co-occurring TCRs with DBSCAN, adding TCRdist sequence similarity when clustering within HLA-allele-positive subsets. Repertoires with fewer than 30,000 or more than 120,000 public chains were left out of co-occurrence clustering, as were roughly five repertoires with anomalous nucleotide sharing. Drawn from immuneACCESS, this table holds only the in-frame rearrangements with V and J called that TCRdb kept. Clones are partly lost; checked studies trace under half to an unresolved V gene and leave the rest unexplained. The D gene and trimming were derived from the DNA, and the V and J assignments and clone size from that table. The sample table records around 150,000 clones; roughly 80% of these occur just once. The ten most abundant clones make up 2% to 2.5% of the sample.

In regard to this clone: Its antigen is not yet known. No qualities accompany the bases; no much larger clone lies one base away.

What the study reported, not specific to this receptor: In a later genetic analysis, fewer N-insertions in productive TCRs were reported among donors in an Asian-associated ancestry cluster than the approximately 630-donor mean. CMV serostatus was the only immune exposure information available for the cohort. Most TCR sequences were observed very rarely across donors, whereas some public TCRs were present in many individuals. The cohort was sequenced for TCR beta chains only, and without alpha or paired-chain data the features that could be detected were limited. According to a later analysis, TCR association rates differed among HLA loci, with DRB1 alleles showing the most associated TCRs and HLA-C alleles showing the fewest. The authors suggested that the approach could potentially be extended to other disease states and immunological phenotypes. Correlated functional status among segregating V segments might reflect linkage disequilibrium, but an unknown experimental factor could not be ruled out. In a later analysis, most CMV-associated TCR beta chains were found to appear HLA-restricted, with HLA associations seemingly driven largely by CMV exposure. HLA typing was unavailable for some donors at each locus, so association tests used only the typed subset. The classifier was reported to diagnose cytomegalovirus status with high specificity and sensitivity in both the original and validation cohorts. The 87-base-pair reads could not distinguish some IMGT-functional V segments, including TRBV6-2 and TRBV6-3, so those segments were excluded. A few of the identified cytomegalovirus-associated TCR beta chains were confirmed in vitro to be specific for cytomegalovirus antigens. In an earlier analysis of around 600 of the donors, most TCR beta V segments were observed in productive rearrangements about 87% or about 30% of the time, broadly matching IMGT annotations. At a false discovery rate of 0.05, a later analysis linked some 18,000 TCR beta sequences to specific HLA alleles. When HLA alleles, especially DR and DQ, strongly co-occurred, attributing TCR associations to individual alleles was difficult. A later analysis found that HLA-associated TCR beta chains were more clonally expanded and had lower generation probabilities than equally common non-associated chains. A group of highly shared sequence variants was considered likely to be a technical artifact of the sequencing pipeline. A later analysis reported that several top co-occurrence clusters appeared linked to parvovirus B19, influenza, CMV and Epstein-Barr virus. Presence/absence analyses assumed roughly uniform sequencing depth across donors, an assumption that may not hold. In a later genetic analysis, a missense DCLRE1C variant was associated with V-gene and J-gene trimming of TCR beta chains, and the association was replicated in an independent cohort. A further reported finding was that TCR beta sequences accurately predicted the HLA-A and HLA-B alleles for most subjects in the first cohort. In the study, approximately 160 TCR beta chains were listed as associated with cytomegalovirus. Some 15 rarely observed V segments, including chromosome 9 orphons, were excluded from the earlier analysis of some 590 of the donors because counts were too low.

The cohort was made up of approximately 670 healthy bone marrow donors. Cohort members were all nominally healthy when sampled, although unrecorded immune exposures were likely present. The donor was CMV seronegative and was included in the group of about 400 seronegative cohort members. Each donor provided a peripheral blood sample, and peripheral blood mononuclear cells were used for TCR beta sequencing. The Qiagen DNeasy Blood Extraction Kit was used to extract genomic DNA from the blood cell samples. The CDR3 starts with the cysteine, ends with the phenylalanine, and has 16 residues. Just the 48-base CDR3 DNA is kept, in frame starting at base 1. CDR1 and CDR2 (MNHEY, SMNVEV) derive from the germline V gene (reference sequence). Compared with germline, V lacks 3 bases and J lacks 8 bases; bases without a gene match: 10.

The V gene is TRBV27 and the J gene is TRBJ2-1, and 10 bases in between align with TRBD2. The sequencing input was PBMCs. The receptor was derived from a man aged 25-40 years in good health and CMV-seronegative. In nucleotide form, the sequence is TGTGCCAGCAGTTTGTCATTAGCGGGAGGTCGTGATGAGCAGTTCTTC. Translated, this is CASSLSLAGGRDEQFF.